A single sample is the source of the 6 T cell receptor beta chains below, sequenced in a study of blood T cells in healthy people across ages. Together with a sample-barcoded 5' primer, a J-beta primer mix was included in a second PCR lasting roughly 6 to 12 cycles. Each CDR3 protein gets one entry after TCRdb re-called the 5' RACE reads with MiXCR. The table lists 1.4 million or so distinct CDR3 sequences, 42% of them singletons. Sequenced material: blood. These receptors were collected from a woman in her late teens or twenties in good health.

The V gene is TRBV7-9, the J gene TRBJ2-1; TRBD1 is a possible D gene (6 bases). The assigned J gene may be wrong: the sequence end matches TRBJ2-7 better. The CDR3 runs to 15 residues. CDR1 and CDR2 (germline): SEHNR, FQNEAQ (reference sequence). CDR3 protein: CASSNRGSSYNEQYF. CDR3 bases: TGTGCCAGCAGCAATAGGGGGAGCTCCTACAATGAGCAGTACTTC.

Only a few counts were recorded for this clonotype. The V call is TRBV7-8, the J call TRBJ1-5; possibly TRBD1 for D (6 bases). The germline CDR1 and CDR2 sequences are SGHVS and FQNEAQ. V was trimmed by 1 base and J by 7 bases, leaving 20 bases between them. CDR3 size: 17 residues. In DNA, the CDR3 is TGTGCCAGCAGCTTAGGGGGGCTGGATCAAGCAATCCAGCCCCAGCATTTT. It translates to CASSLGGLDQAIQPQHF.

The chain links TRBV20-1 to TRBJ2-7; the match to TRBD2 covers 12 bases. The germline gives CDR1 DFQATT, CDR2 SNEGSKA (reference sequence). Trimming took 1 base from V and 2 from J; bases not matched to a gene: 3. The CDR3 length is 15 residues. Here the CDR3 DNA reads TGCAGTGCTAGAGGGGGACTAGCGGGCACCTACGAGCAGTACTTC. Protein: CSARGGLAGTYEQYF.

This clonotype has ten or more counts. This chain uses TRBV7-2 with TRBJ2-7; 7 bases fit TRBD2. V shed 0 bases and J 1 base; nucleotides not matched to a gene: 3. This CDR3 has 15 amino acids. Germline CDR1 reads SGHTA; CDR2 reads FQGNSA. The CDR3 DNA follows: TGTGCCAGCAGCTTAGCTGGCGGGAGATCCTACGAGCAGTACTTC. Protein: CASSLAGGRSYEQYF.

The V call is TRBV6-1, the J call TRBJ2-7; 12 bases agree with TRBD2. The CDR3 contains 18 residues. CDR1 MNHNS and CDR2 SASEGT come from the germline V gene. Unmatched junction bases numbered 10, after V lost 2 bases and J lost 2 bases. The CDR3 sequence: CASSEYGTSGLVAYEQYF. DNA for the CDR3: TGTGCCAGCAGTGAATACGGGACTAGCGGGTTGGTTGCCTACGAGCAGTACTTC.

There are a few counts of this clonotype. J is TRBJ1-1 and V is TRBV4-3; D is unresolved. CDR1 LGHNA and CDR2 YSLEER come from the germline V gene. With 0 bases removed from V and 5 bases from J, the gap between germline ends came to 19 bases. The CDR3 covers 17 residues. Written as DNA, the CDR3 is TGCGCCAGCAGCCAAGACCCTTATGAAGGGTTGTGGACTGAAGCTTTCTTT. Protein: CASSQDPYEGLWTEAFF.